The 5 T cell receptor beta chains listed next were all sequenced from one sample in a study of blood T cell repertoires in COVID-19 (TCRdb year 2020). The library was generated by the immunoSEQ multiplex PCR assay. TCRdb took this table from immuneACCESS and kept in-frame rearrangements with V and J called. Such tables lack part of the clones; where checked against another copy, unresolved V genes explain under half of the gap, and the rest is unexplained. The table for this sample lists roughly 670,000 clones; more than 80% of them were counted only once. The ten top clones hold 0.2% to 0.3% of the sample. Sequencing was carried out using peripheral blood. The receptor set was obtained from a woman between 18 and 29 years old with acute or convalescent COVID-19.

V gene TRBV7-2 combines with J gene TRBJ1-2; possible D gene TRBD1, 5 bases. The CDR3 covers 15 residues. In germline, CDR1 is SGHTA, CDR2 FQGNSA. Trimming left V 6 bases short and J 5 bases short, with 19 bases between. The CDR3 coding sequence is TGTGCCAGCAGTCCCGGACAAACCCCTGCTTATGGCTACACCTTC. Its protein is CASSPGQTPAYGYTF.

CDR3 in DNA: TGTGCCACCCAGCGGGGGGTGCCAGATACGCAGTATTTT. Its protein product is CATQRGVPDTQYF. The chain has TRBV6-5 and TRBJ2-3; 9 bases fit TRBD2. The CDR3 covers 13 residues. Trimming removed 10 bases from V and 4 bases from J; junction bases left unmatched: 6. Germline V gene data show CDR1 as MNHEY and CDR2 as SVGAGI.

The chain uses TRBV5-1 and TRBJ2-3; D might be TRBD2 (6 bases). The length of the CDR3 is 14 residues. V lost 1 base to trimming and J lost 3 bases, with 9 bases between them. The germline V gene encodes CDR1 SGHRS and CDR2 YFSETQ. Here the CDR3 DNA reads TGCGCCAGCAGCTTGATAGCGGATACAGATACGCAGTATTTT. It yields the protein CASSLIADTDTQYF.

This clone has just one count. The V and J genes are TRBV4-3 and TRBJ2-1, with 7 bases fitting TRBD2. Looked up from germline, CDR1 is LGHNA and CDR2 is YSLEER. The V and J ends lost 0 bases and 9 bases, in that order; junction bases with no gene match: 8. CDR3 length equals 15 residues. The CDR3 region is CASSQEGGTVSEQFF. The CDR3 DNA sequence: TGCGCCAGCAGCCAAGAGGGAGGGACGGTTAGTGAGCAGTTCTTC.

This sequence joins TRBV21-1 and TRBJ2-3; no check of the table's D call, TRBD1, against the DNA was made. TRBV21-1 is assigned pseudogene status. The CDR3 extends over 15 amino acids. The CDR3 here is CASKIGRGSTDTQYF. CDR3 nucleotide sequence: TGTGCCAGCAAAATCGGCAGGGGGAGCACAGATACGCAGTATTTT.